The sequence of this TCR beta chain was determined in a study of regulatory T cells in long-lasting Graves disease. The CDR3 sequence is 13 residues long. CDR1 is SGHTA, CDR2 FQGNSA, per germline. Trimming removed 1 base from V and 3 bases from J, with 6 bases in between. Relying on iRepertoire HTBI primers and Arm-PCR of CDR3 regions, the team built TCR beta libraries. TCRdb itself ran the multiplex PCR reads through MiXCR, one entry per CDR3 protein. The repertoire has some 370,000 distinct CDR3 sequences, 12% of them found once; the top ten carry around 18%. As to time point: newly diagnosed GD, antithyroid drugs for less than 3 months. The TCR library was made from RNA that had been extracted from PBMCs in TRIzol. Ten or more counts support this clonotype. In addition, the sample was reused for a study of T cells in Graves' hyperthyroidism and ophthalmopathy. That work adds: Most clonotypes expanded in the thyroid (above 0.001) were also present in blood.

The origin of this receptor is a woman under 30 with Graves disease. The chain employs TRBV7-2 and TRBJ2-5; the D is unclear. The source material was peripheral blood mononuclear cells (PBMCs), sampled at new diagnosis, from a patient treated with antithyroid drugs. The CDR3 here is CASSLGRKETQYF. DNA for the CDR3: TGTGCCAGCAGCTTAGGGCGGAAAGAGACCCAGTACTTC.